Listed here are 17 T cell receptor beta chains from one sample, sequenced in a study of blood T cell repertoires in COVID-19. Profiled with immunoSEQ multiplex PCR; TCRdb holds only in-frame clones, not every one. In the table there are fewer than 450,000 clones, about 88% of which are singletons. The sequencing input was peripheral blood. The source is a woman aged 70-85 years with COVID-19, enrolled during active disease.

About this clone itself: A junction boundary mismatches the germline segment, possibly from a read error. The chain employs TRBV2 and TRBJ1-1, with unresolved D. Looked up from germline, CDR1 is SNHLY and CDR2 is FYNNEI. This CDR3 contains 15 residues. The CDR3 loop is CASSEYEGLKTEAFF. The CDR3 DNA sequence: TGTGCCAGCAGTGAATATGAGGGTCTGAAGACTGAAGCTTTCTTT.

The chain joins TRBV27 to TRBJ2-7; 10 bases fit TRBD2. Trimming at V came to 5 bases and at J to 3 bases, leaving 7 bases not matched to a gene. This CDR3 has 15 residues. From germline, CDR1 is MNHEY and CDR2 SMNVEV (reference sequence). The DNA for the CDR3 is TGTGCCAGCAGTCCCTCCGCTAGCGGGGGCTACGAGCAGTACTTC. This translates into CASSPSASGGYEQYF.

In DNA form, the CDR3 reads TGTGCCAGCAGCTTACTAGCGGGGGGGCGTAATGAGCAGTTCTTC. Translation: CASSLLAGGRNEQFF. The J gene is TRBJ2-1, the V gene TRBV5-4, with 13 bases that match TRBD2. There are 15 residues in the CDR3. CDR1 and CDR2 (germline): SGHNT, YYREEE (reference sequence). Germline trimming cut 2 bases from V and 7 bases from J; bases unmatched to any gene: 3.

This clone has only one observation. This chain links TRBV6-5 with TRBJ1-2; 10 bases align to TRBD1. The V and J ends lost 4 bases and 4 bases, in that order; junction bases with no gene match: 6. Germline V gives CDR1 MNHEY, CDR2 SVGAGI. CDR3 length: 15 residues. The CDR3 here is CASSFRDRGSYGYTF. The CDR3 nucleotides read TGTGCCAGCAGTTTCAGGGACAGGGGATCCTATGGCTACACCTTC.

The CDR3: CASSSPQRSTDTQYF. The CDR3 coding sequence is TGTGCCAGTAGTTCCCCCCAGCGGAGCACAGATACGCAGTATTTT. The V call is TRBV19, the J call TRBJ2-3, with D possibly matching TRBD2 (5 bases). CDR3 size: 15 residues. The V end was cut by 5 bases, the J end by 0 bases, with 12 bases between. Per the germline V gene, CDR1 is LNHDA and CDR2 is SQIVND (reference sequence).

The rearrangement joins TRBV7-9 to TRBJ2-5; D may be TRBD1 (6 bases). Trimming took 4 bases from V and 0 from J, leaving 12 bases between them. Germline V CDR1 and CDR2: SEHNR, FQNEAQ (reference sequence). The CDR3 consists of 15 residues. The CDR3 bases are TGTGCCAGCAGCTCCCCAAGGGGGTACCAAGAGACCCAGTACTTC. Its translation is CASSSPRGYQETQYF. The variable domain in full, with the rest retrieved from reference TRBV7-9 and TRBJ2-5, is DTGVSQNPRHKITKRGQNVTFRCDPISEHNRLYWYRQTLGQGPEFLTYFQNEAQLEKSRLLSDRFSAERPKGSFSTLEIQRTEQGDSAMYLCASSSPRGYQETQYFGPGTRLLVL.

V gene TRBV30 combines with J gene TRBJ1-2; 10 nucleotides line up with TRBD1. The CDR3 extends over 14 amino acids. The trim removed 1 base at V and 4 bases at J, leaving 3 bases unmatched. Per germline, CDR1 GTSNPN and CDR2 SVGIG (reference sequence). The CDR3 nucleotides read TGTGCCTGGAGTGCGGGACAGGGGACCTATGGCTACACCTTC. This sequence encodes CAWSAGQGTYGYTF.

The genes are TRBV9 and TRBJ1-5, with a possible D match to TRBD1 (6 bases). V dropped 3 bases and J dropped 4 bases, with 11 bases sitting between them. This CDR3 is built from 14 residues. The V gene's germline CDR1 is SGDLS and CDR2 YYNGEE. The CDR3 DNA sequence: TGTGCCAGCAGCGCCGGGACACCGAATCAGCCCCAGCATTTT. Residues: CASSAGTPNQPQHF.

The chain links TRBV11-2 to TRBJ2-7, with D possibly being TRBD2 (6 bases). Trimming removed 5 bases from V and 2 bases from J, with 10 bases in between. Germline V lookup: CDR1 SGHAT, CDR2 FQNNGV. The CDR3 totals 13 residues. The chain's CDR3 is CASSDGTPYEQYF. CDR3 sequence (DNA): TGTGCCAGCAGCGACGGGACTCCCTACGAGCAGTACTTC.

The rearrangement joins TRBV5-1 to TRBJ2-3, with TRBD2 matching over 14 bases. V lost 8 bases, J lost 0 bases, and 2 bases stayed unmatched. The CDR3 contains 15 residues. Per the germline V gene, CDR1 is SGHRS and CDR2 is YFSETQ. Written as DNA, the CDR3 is TGCGCCAGTGGGACTAGCGGGGGCAGCACAGATACGCAGTATTTT. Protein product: CASGTSGGSTDTQYF.

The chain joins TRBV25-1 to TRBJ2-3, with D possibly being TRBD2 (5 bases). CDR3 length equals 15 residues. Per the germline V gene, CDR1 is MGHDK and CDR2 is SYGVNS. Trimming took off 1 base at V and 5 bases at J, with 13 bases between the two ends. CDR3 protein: CASSESEGAGDTQYF. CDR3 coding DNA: TGTGCCAGCAGTGAATCAGAGGGAGCCGGAGATACGCAGTATTTT.

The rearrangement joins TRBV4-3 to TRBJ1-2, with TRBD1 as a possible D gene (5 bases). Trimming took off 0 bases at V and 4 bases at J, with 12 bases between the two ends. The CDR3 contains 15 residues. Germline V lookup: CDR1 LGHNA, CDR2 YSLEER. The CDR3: CASSQDRADSYGYTF. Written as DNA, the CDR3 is TGCGCCAGCAGCCAAGATCGGGCAGACAGCTATGGCTACACCTTC.

DNA of the CDR3: TGTGCCAGTAGTATCGGCACAGACTCTGGAAACACCATATATTTT. It translates to CASSIGTDSGNTIYF. J is TRBJ1-3 and V is TRBV19; D gene uncertain. Between the trimmed V and J ends, which lost 3 bases and 0 bases, there was a span of 9 bases. CDR3 length: 15 residues. The germline gives CDR1 LNHDA, CDR2 SQIVND (reference sequence).

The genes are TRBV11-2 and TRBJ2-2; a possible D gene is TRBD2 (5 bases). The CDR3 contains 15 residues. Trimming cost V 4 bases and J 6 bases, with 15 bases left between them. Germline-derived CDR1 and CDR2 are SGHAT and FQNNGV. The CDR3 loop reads CASSSTIGVPGELFF. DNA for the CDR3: TGTGCCAGCAGCTCGACTATTGGGGTACCCGGGGAGCTGTTTTTT.

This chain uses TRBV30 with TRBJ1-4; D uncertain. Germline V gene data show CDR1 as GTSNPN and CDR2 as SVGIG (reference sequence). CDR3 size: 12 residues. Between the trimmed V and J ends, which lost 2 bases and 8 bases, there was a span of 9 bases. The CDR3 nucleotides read TGTGCCTGGAGTCTCGGGGAAGAAAAACTGTTTTTT. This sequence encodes CAWSLGEEKLFF.

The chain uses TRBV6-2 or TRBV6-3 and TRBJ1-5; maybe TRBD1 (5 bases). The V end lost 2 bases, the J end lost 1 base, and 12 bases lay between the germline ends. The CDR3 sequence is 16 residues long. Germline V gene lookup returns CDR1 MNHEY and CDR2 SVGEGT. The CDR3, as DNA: TGTGCCAGCAGTTACGGGCAGGGCACGAGCAATCAGCCCCAGCATTTT. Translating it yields CASSYGQGTSNQPQHF.

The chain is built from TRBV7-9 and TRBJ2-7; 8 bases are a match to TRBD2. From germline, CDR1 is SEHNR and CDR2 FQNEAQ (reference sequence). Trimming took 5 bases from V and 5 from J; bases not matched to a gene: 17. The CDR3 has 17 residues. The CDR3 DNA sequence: TGTGCCAGCAGCCCCAACGTAGGGGAGCGGGGGAAAGACGAGCAGTACTTC. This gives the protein CASSPNVGERGKDEQYF.